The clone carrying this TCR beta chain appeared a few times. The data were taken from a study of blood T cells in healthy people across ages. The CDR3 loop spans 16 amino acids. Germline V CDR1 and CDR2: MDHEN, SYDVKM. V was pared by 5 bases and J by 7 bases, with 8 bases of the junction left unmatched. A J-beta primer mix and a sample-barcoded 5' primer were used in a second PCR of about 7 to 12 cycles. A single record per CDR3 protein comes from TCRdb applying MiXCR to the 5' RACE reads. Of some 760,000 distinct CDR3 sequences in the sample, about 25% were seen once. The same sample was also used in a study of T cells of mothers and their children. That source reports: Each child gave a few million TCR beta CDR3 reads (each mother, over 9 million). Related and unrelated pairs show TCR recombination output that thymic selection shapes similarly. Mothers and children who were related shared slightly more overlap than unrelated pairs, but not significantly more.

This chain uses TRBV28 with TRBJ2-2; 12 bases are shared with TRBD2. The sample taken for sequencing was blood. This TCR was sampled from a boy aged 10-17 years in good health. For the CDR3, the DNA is TGTGCCAGCAGTCCACTAGCGGGAGGAACGGACGGGGAGCTGTTTTTT. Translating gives CASSPLAGGTDGELFF.